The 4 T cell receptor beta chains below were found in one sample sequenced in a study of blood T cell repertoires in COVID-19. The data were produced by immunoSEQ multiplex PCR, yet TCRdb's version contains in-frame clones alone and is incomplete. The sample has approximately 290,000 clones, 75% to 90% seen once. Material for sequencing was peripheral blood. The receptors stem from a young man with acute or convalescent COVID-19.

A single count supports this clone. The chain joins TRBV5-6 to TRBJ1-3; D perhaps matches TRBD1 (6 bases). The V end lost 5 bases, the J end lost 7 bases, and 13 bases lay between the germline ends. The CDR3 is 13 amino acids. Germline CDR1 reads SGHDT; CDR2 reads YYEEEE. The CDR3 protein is CASRGRGTNTIYF. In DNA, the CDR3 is TGTGCCAGCAGGGGCAGGGGTACCAACACCATATATTTT. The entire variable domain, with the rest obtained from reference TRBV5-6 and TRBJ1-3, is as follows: DAGVTQSPTHLIKTRGQQVTLRCSPKSGHDTVSWYQQALGQGPQFIFQYYEEEERQRGNFPDRFSGHQFPNYSSELNVNALLLGDSALYLCASRGRGTNTIYFGEGSWLTVV.

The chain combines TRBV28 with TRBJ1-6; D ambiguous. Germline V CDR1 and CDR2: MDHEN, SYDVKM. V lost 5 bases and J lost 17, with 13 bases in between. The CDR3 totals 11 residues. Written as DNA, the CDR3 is TGTGCCAGCAGTACCCAAAGCGATTTCCACTTT. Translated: CASSTQSDFHF.

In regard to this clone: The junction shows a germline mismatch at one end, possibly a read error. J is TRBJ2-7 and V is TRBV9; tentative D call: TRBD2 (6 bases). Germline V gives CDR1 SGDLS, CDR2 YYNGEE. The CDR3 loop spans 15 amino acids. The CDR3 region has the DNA TGTGCCAGCAGCGTTGCCCCCCGGGACTCCGACGAGCAGTACTTC. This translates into CASSVAPRDSDEQYF.

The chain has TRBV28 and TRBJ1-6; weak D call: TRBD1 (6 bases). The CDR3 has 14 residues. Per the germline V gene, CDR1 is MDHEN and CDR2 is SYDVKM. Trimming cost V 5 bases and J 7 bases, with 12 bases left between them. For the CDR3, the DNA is TGTGCCAGCAGTCCAAACAGGGTCAATTCACCCCTCCACTTT. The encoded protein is CASSPNRVNSPLHF. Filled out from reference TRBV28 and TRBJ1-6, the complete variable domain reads DVKVTQSSRYLVKRTGEKVFLECVQDMDHENMFWYRQDPGLGLRLIYFSYDVKMKEKGDIPEGYSVSREKKERFSLILESASTNQTSMYLCASSPNRVNSPLHFGNGTRLTVT.